Sequencing of this TCR beta chain was carried out in a study of technical replicates of blood from a handful of donors (dated by TCRdb to the late 2010s). V is clipped by 3 bases and J by 1 base, and the sequence between their germline boundaries is 9 bases long. Inclusive of the bounding cysteine and phenylalanine, the CDR3 is 15 residues long. Only CDR3 DNA remains: 45 bases, in frame from the first base. The germline V gene (reference sequence) gives CDR1 as SEHNR and CDR2 as FQNEAQ. Preparation of the library involved the immunoSEQ multiplex PCR assay. TCRdb stores this immuneACCESS table with in-frame sequences only. Part of the clones is absent; in the studies checked, under half of the shortfall reflects unresolved V genes, and no reason is known for the rest. This sample gives just over 55,000 clones in total; approximately 92% of them show up just once. The ten largest clones add up to roughly 4.2% of the sample.

As for this clone: This clone's antigen is unknown. No qualities accompany the bases; no much larger clone lies one base away.

The sequencing input was PBMCs. This receptor was taken from a human donor in good health. Some clones in this sample may be carry-over from other donors' samples. The chain was built from TRBV7-9 and TRBJ2-2; the D gene is possibly TRBD1, with 6 bases matching. Here the CDR3 is given as CASSLGHVNTGELFF. The nucleotide sequence reads TGTGCCAGCAGCTTGGGACATGTGAACACCGGGGAGCTGTTTTTT.